This T cell receptor (beta chain) was documented in a study of a mutant IDH1 vaccine in newly diagnosed glioma. In the study overall: Pretreatment consisted of radiotherapy, temozolomide, or both, with most receiving both.

On this clone: Its antigen is not known.

This CDR3 contains 13 residues. Germline V gene lookup returns CDR1 GTSNPN and CDR2 SVGIG (reference sequence). V lost 4 bases and J 0 bases, leaving 8 bases between the germline ends. Time point reported: week 47, end of study. Each vaccine dose was 300 ug of mutant IDH1 20-mer peptide, with topical imiquimod. Administration of eight vaccinations to patients took place in weeks 1, 3, 5, 7, 11, 15, 19, 23. Assay used: immunoSEQ multiplex PCR; TCRdb lists only in-frame clones, some missing. The table includes approximately 58,000 clones, around 86% detected once. The sequence was obtained from a man between 25 and 39 years old with glioma. The genes are TRBV30 and TRBJ2-3; D ambiguous. The sequencing here drew on PBMCs, taken from a glioma patient whose treatment included an IDH1 peptide vaccine. This CDR3 is CAWNTGSTDTQYF. As DNA, the CDR3 is TGTGCCTGGAACACCGGTAGCACAGATACGCAGTATTTT.